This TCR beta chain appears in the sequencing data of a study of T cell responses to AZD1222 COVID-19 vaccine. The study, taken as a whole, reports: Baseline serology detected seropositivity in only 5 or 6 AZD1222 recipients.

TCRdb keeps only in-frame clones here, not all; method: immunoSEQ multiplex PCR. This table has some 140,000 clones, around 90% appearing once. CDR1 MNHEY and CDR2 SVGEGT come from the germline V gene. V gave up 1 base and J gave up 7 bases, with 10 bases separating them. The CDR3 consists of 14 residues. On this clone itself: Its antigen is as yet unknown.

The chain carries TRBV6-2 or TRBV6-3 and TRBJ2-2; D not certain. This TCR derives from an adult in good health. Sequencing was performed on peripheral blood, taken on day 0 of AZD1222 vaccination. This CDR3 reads CASSYFGPHGELFF. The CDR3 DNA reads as TGTGCCAGCAGTTACTTTGGACCTCACGGGGAGCTGTTTTTT.